Listed below are T cell receptor beta chains from one sample, sequenced in a study of blood T cell repertoires in COVID-19. Profiled with immunoSEQ multiplex PCR; TCRdb holds only in-frame clones, not every one. The sample shows about 130,000 clones, 80% to 85% of them seen only once. The source material was PBMCs or T cells enriched from blood (not recorded which). The receptor source for this set is a man aged 30-40 years who had recovered from COVID-19. Both conserved end residues are part of each CDR3. The order of the fields is clone size, V gene, D gene, J gene, CDR3 DNA, CDR3 protein. The D gene is left open where the match is weak. Expanded clones get a size class; other rows say once, few or many, or leave the size out.

>NA|TRBV11-2|NA|TRBJ1-3
TGTGCCAGCAGCTTAGACAGGGCTGGAAACACCATATATTTT
CASSLDRAGNTIYF
>NA|TRBV5-6|NA|TRBJ1-2
TGTGCCAGCAGCTTGGACCGGGACACGTATGGCTACACCTTC
CASSLDRDTYGYTF
>NA|TRBV18|TRBD2|TRBJ2-7
TGTGCCAGCTCACCTCTAGCGGGCATTGCTGAGGTTGAGCAGTACTTC
CASSPLAGIAEVEQYF
>NA|TRBV5-1|TRBD2|TRBJ2-1
TGCGCCAGCAGAACGAGCGGGAGAGGTGTCAATGAGCAGTTCTTC
CASRTSGRGVNEQFF
>NA|TRBV6-5|TRBD2|TRBJ2-7
TGTGCCAGCAGGAACCGGGACTACCCACCCTACGAGCAGTACTTC
CASRNRDYPPYEQYF
>NA|TRBV6-1|TRBD2|TRBJ2-1
TGTGCCAGCAGTGAAAAGCGGGAGTGTCTGTTCTTC
CASSEKRECLFF
>NA|TRBV5-4|TRBD2|TRBJ2-7
TGTGCCAGCAGCCCCCAGGGGCCAGCGGGAGTTTACGAGCAGTACTTC
CASSPQGPAGVYEQYF
>NA|TRBV5-1|TRBD2|TRBJ2-1
TGCGCCAGCAGCTCCGGGGGGGCAATGGATGAGCAGTTCTTC
CASSSGGAMDEQFF
>NA|TRBV19|NA|TRBJ2-2
TGTGCCAGTAGTATAGGCGGGGCGAACACCGGGGAGCTGTTTTTT
CASSIGGANTGELFF
>few|TRBV3-1/TRBV3-2|TRBD1|TRBJ1-2
TGTGCCAGCAGCCAAGGCCGAACAGGGGACTTCGGCTACACCTTC
CASSQGRTGDFGYTF
>NA|TRBV28|NA|TRBJ2-3
TGTGCCAGCAGTTTTAGACTGGGGAGTCGGACAGATACGCAGTATTTT
CASSFRLGSRTDTQYF
>NA|TRBV19|NA|TRBJ2-1
TGTGCCAGTGGATTTGACACCCTATACAATGAGCAGTTCTTC
CASGFDTLYNEQFF
>few|TRBV29-1|NA|TRBJ2-1
TGCAGCGGGTTTGGAGGCGACAATGAGCAGTTCTTC
CSGFGGDNEQFF
>NA|TRBV7-9|NA|TRBJ2-1
TGTGCCAGCAGCCCCACAGACCGAGCCGCTGAGCAGTTCTTC
CASSPTDRAAEQFF
>NA|TRBV9|TRBD1|TRBJ2-5
TGTGCCAGCAGCGTTGGACAGGGGATTCTCCAAGAGACCCAGTACTTC
CASSVGQGILQETQYF
>once|TRBV3-1/TRBV3-2|TRBD1|TRBJ2-7
TGTGCCAGCAGCCAAGATAAAGTGGACAGGGGGTCCGAGCAGTACTTC
CASSQDKVDRGSEQYF
>NA|TRBV5-5|TRBD1|TRBJ2-5
TGTGCCAGCAGCTTGGGACAGGGCGAGACCCAGTACTTC
CASSLGQGETQYF
>NA|TRBV11-2|NA|TRBJ2-7
TGTGCCAGCAGCTTTACAGGGTCAGATTACGAGCAGTACTTC
CASSFTGSDYEQYF
>NA|TRBV29-1|NA|TRBJ2-5
TGCAGCGTTCGTGCCAGGGGTAAAGAGACCCAGTACTTC
CSVRARGKETQYF
>NA|TRBV5-1|NA|TRBJ2-5
TGCGCCAGCAGCTTGTCAGGATTTGAAGAGACCCAGTACTTC
CASSLSGFEETQYF
>NA|TRBV2|TRBD2|TRBJ2-1
TGTGCCAGCAGTGAGACTAGCGGGACGATCCCCCATGAGCAGTTCTTC
CASSETSGTIPHEQFF
>NA|TRBV3-1/TRBV3-2|NA|TRBJ2-2
TGTGCCAGCAGCCCCCTAGCCGGGGAGCTGTTTTTT
CASSPLAGELFF
>NA|TRBV24-1|NA|TRBJ2-2
TGTGCCACCAGTGATTCTGACGGGGTTGGGACCGGGGAGCTGTTTTTT
CATSDSDGVGTGELFF
>NA|TRBV9|TRBD2|TRBJ2-3
TGTGCCAGCAGCGTCGCGGGGGGGCGGGACACAGATACGCAGTATTTT
CASSVAGGRDTDTQYF
>NA|TRBV5-1|TRBD1|TRBJ1-1
TGCGCCAGCCGTGGTATAGAGGGGGCGGGTACTGAAGCTTTCTTT
CASRGIEGAGTEAFF
>NA|TRBV5-4|NA|TRBJ2-3
TGTGCCAGCAGCTCGGGACTGGACCCAGATACGCAGTATTTT
CASSSGLDPDTQYF
>NA|TRBV19|TRBD2|TRBJ2-1
TGTGCCAGTAGTACCAATCTAGCGGGAGAAGCCTACAATGAGCAGTTCTTC
CASSTNLAGEAYNEQFF
>few|TRBV2|TRBD1|TRBJ1-3
TGTGCCAGCAGCCAAAGGACAGGGGCTGGAAACACCATATATTTT
CASSQRTGAGNTIYF
>NA|TRBV19|NA|TRBJ1-5
TGTGCCAGTAGTATAGGGAGAGACAGGTCAGCGGGAGAGCCCCAGCATTTT
CASSIGRDRSAGEPQHF
>NA|TRBV7-6|TRBD2|TRBJ2-1
TGTGCCAGCAGCTTAGGGACTAGAAACAATGAGCAGTTCTTC
CASSLGTRNNEQFF
>few|TRBV12-5|NA|TRBJ1-2
TGTGCTAGTGGTTTGGTACCGGACATCTATGGCTACACCTTC
CASGLVPDIYGYTF